What follows are 15 T cell receptor beta chains derived from one specimen sequenced in a study of metastatic and nonmetastatic thyroid tumors. MiXCR re-clonotyped the PCR reads for TCRdb. This sample carries about 39,000 clones, 15% to 20% of them seen once, and the ten largest clones take roughly 15%. No patient received treatment before thyroid surgery. Sequenced: tumor tissue. All receptors derive from a female donor with papillary thyroid cancer or a benign thyroid nodule (not recorded which). Some clones in this sample may be carry-over from other donors' samples.

This clone appeared many times. This could be a read error, since a much larger clone is one nucleotide away. In nucleotides, the CDR3 is TGTGCCAGCATTTACCCGGGTTACTTGGTAGGAGGGAACACTGAAGCTTTCTTT. Its translation: CASIYPGYLVGGNTEAFF. This chain joins TRBV6-2 or TRBV6-3 and TRBJ1-1, with D uncertain. CDR1 is MNHEY and CDR2 is SVGEGT in the germline V gene. The CDR3 sequence is 18 residues long.

This clone was detected ten times or more. This chain links TRBV20-1 with TRBJ2-1; 7 nucleotides line up with TRBD1. The length of the CDR3 is 14 residues. V shed 4 bases and J 2 bases; nucleotides not matched to a gene: 5. Germline CDR1 and CDR2: DFQATT and SNEGSKA (reference sequence). The CDR3 DNA is TGCAGTGCTACCGACAGGGCCGCCTACAATGAGCAGTTCTTC. Protein: CSATDRAAYNEQFF.

The V gene is TRBV4-3, the J gene TRBJ2-1; D is ambiguous. V was shortened by 1 base and J by 0 bases, with 4 bases between the two germline ends. This CDR3 contains 14 residues. From germline, CDR1 is LGHNA and CDR2 YSLEER. CDR3 coding DNA: TGCGCCAGCAGCCAAGTCACCTCCTACAATGAGCAGTTCTTC. This gives the protein CASSQVTSYNEQFF.

With regard to this clone: At one end the junction does not follow the germline gene, possibly because of a read error. The CDR3 sequence: CASSSTIGQPWDTEAYF. The DNA for the CDR3 is TGTGCCAGCAGCTCCACTATTGGCCAACCCTGGGACACTGAAGCTTACTTT. This chain joins TRBV11-1 and TRBJ1-1; possibly TRBD1 for D (6 bases). The CDR3 loop spans 17 amino acids. Per germline, CDR1 SGHAT and CDR2 FQDESV (reference sequence).

The genes are TRBV6-2 or TRBV6-3 and TRBJ2-1; the D is unclear. Germline-derived CDR1 and CDR2 are MNHEY and SVGEGT. Trimming took 6 bases from V and 0 from J, leaving 18 bases between them. This CDR3 region has 17 residues. This CDR3 reads CASRVLWVRGSYNEQFF. CDR3 DNA sequence: TGTGCCAGCAGGGTACTTTGGGTACGAGGCTCCTACAATGAGCAGTTCTTC.

This clone was observed at least ten times. V is TRBV20-1 and J is TRBJ2-5; D is possibly TRBD1 or TRBD2 (5 bases each). The V and J ends lost 0 bases and 5 bases respectively, with 16 bases between them. Germline assignment: CDR1 DFQATT and CDR2 SNEGSKA (reference sequence). The CDR3 runs 15 residues. The CDR3 bases are TGCAGTGCTAGAGATCTACGAGGGACCAGGGAGACCCAGTACTTC. This gives the protein CSARDLRGTRETQYF.

The chain carries TRBV18 and TRBJ2-7, with D tentatively TRBD1 (6 bases). With 6 bases removed from V and 1 base from J, the gap between germline ends came to 10 bases. This CDR3 contains 13 residues. Germline CDR1 is KGHSH and CDR2 is LQKENI. The CDR3 bases are TGTGCCAGCTCCGGGACATCTTCCTACGAGCAGTACTTC. Translation: CASSGTSSYEQYF.

Regarding this clone: A read error may produce the germline difference seen at one junction end. The chain uses TRBV19 and TRBJ1-2; no clear D. CDR3 length: 14 residues. The germline CDR1 and CDR2 sequences are LNHDA and SQIVND (reference sequence). The CDR3 DNA is TGCGCCAGTATCGCCCCCGGTGGGGTCTATGGCTACACCTTC. Residues: CASIAPGGVYGYTF.

At least ten counts were recorded for this clone. The chain links TRBV5-8 to TRBJ2-3, with TRBD2 matching 10 bases. The J segment lost 5 bases and the V segment lost 4 bases, leaving 10 bases of the junction unmatched. Germline V gene sequence: CDR1 SGHTS, CDR2 YDEGEE. The CDR3 totals 16 residues. Here the CDR3 reads CASSDGGTSVGDTQYF. CDR3 DNA sequence: TGTGCCAGCAGCGACGGGGGGACTAGCGTGGGAGATACGCAGTATTTT.

V gene TRBV6-6 combines with J gene TRBJ2-2; TRBD2 matches at 10 bases. This CDR3 region has 18 residues. In germline, CDR1 is MNHNY, CDR2 SVGAGI (reference sequence). Germline trimming cut 5 bases from V and 3 bases from J; bases unmatched to any gene: 12. CDR3 sequence (DNA): TGTGCCAGCAGTCTCAGCGGGGGGGCTCGTGGTCACACCGGGGAGCTGTTTTTT. Encoded protein: CASSLSGGARGHTGELFF.

This clone was counted between two and nine times. At one boundary the junction diverges from the germline segment, which might be a read error. The chain is built from TRBV6-1 and TRBJ2-7; D gene unclear. Germline V CDR1 and CDR2: MNHNS, SASEGT. The CDR3 runs to 13 residues. In nucleotides, the CDR3 is TGTTCCAGCACTGAAGCCCGGGCCTACGAGCAGTACTTC. Its translation: CSSTEARAYEQYF.

Concerning this clone: A read error is possible here, since a much larger clone lies one base away. The sample holds other DNA sequences that translate to the same CDR3. The chain links TRBV7-9 to TRBJ2-5, with 9 bases lining up with TRBD1. V shed 0 bases and J 5 bases; nucleotides not matched to a gene: 7. Germline CDR1 and CDR2: SEHNR and FQNEAQ (reference sequence). The CDR3 contains 16 residues. The CDR3, as DNA: TGTGCCAGCAGCTTAGCTCGTCTTGGGACAGGGGAGACCCAGTACTTC. It translates to CASSLARLGTGETQYF.

This clone was detected many times. The rearrangement uses TRBV6-1 and TRBJ2-3; tentative D call: TRBD2 (6 bases). Per the germline V gene, CDR1 is MNHNS and CDR2 is SASEGT. Between the trimmed V and J ends, which lost 3 bases and 1 base, there was a span of 14 bases. CDR3 length equals 16 residues. The CDR3 region is CASSDRDFRGTDTQYF. The CDR3, as DNA: TGTGCCAGCAGTGATAGGGACTTCAGGGGCACAGATACGCAGTATTTT.

This clone has at least ten counts. This chain joins TRBV9 and TRBJ1-1; D is unresolved. V lost 3 bases and J 4 bases, leaving 10 bases between the germline ends. This CDR3 contains 13 residues. CDR1 is SGDLS, CDR2 YYNGEE, per germline. The chain's CDR3 is CASSGAWGTEAFF. The DNA of the CDR3 is TGTGCCAGCAGCGGGGCTTGGGGCACTGAAGCTTTCTTT.

This clone has ten or more counts. V and J are TRBV18 and TRBJ2-7; 8 nucleotides line up with TRBD2. CDR3 length: 15 amino acids. With 1 base clipped from V and 4 bases from J, the junction kept 6 bases outside the gene matches. Germline CDR1 reads KGHSH; CDR2 reads LQKENI. The CDR3: CASSPRRGDPYEQYF. CDR3 nucleotides: TGTGCCAGCTCACCACGGCGGGGGGACCCATACGAGCAGTACTTC.